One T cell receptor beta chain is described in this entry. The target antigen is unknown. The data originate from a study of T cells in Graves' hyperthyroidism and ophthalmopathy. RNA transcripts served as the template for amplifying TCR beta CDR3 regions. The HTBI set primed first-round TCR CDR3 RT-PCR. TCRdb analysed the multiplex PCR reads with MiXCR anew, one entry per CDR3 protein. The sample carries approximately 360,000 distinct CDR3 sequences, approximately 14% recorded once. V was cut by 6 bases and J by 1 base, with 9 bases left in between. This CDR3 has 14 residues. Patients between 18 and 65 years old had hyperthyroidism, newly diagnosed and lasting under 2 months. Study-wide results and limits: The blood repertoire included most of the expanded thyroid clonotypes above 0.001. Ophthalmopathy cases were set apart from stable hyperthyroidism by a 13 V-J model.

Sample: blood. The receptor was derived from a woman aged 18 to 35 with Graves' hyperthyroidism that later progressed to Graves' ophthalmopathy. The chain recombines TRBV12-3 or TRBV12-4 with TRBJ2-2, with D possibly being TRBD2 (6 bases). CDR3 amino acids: CASRRDWNTGELFF. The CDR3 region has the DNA TGTGCCAGCAGGCGGGACTGGAACACCGGGGAGCTGTTTTTT.